Listed below are T cell receptor beta chains from one sample, sequenced in a study of T cell responses to AZD1222 COVID-19 vaccine. Sequencing used immunoSEQ multiplex PCR; TCRdb keeps in-frame clones, though not all of them. Altogether under 150,000 clones are present, roughly 92% being singletons, with the ten largest covering 9% to 9.5%. Sample: peripheral blood, taken 28 days after the second AZD1222 dose. These receptors originate from an adult who received the AZD1222 COVID-19 vaccine. Both conserved end residues are part of each CDR3. A D gene is named only where the DNA matches it firmly. The listing skips clone size in some rows; elsewhere it reads once, few, many or a size class.

>-|-|TRBJ1-1|TRBV19
TGTGCCAGCCAACGCCTTTTAGCGGGGGCAAGTGAAGCTTTCTTT
CASQRLLAGASEAFF
>-|-|TRBJ2-6|TRBV2
TGTGCCAACGGACGGGCCTCTGGGGCCAACGTCCTGACTTTC
CANGRASGANVLTF
>-|-|TRBJ1-1|TRBV9
TGTGCCAGCAGCGTATTTCAGGACACTGAAGCTTTCTTT
CASSVFQDTEAFF
>-|TRBD1|TRBJ1-2|TRBV7-2
TGTGCCAGCAGCCTAAGCCGGACAGGCTTCTATGGCTACACCTTC
CASSLSRTGFYGYTF
>-|TRBD1|TRBJ1-2|TRBV6-5
TGTGCCAGCAGGGGGCCACAGGGGGCGCCGGGCTACACCTTC
CASRGPQGAPGYTF
>-|TRBD1|TRBJ2-1|TRBV7-3
TGTGCCAGCAGCTTAGGTGGTTGGACAGGGGCCAACAATGAGCAGTTCTTC
CASSLGGWTGANNEQFF
>-|-|TRBJ1-3|TRBV7-9
TGTGCCAGCAGCTTAGTTGCAGCGGGAGGAAACACCATATATTTT
CASSLVAAGGNTIYF
>-|-|TRBJ1-2|TRBV29-1
TGCAGCGCCCAGGGTAACTATGGCTACACCTTC
CSAQGNYGYTF
>-|TRBD2|TRBJ2-3|TRBV28
TGTGCCAGCAGTTTAACCGGCCTAGCGGGAGATGGCACAGATACGCAGTATTTT
CASSLTGLAGDGTDTQYF
>-|-|TRBJ2-7|TRBV10-1
TGCGCCAGCAGTGAGGGGGTAGGAGGCCGGTACGAGCAGTACTTC
CASSEGVGGRYEQYF
>-|-|TRBJ1-1|TRBV4-2
TGTGCCAGCAGCCAAGACGGGGGGGGCATGAACACTGAAGCTTTCTTT
CASSQDGGGMNTEAFF
>once|-|TRBJ1-4|TRBV19
TGTGCCAGTAGAGTTAATGAAAAACTGTTTTTT
CASRVNEKLFF
>-|-|TRBJ2-5|TRBV12-5
TGTGCTAGCACTCCGGGACCACAAGAGACCCAGTACTTC
CASTPGPQETQYF
>once|-|TRBJ1-3|TRBV15
TGTGCCACCAGCAGTAGAGGGGGCTCTGGAAACACCATATATTTT
CATSSRGGSGNTIYF
>-|-|TRBJ1-6|TRBV3-1/TRBV3-2
TGTGCCAGCAGCCAACAGGATAAGAATAATTCACCCCTCCACTTT
CASSQQDKNNSPLHF
>once|-|TRBJ1-5|TRBV7-9
TGTGCCAGCAGCTTAGGGTGGGACACCCCGGCGCCCCAGCATTTT
CASSLGWDTPAPQHF
>-|-|TRBJ1-1|TRBV15
TGTGCCACCAGCAGAGATACGGCAGGGGAGAACACTGAAGCTTTCTTT
CATSRDTAGENTEAFF
>-|-|TRBJ2-1|TRBV28
TGTGCCAGCAGTTGGCGCAGCTACAATGAGCAGTTCTTC
CASSWRSYNEQFF
>-|-|TRBJ1-5|TRBV27
TGTGCCAGCAGCCCTACCCTTAGCAATCAGCCCCAGCATTTT
CASSPTLSNQPQHF
>-|TRBD1|TRBJ1-5|TRBV6-5
TGTGCCAGCTGGAAGGGACAGAGAAACAATCAGCCCCAGCATTTT
CASWKGQRNNQPQHF
>-|-|TRBJ1-3|TRBV3-1/TRBV3-2
TGTGCCAGCAGCCAAGGGGGGATTCGAAACACCATATATTTT
CASSQGGIRNTIYF
>-|TRBD1|TRBJ1-2|TRBV18
TGTGCCAGCTCACCGGGGACAGGGGGTGGCTACACCTTC
CASSPGTGGGYTF
>-|-|TRBJ1-4|TRBV10-3
TGTGCCATCAGTGTTAGGGGGGGAGAAGCTAATGAAAAACTGTTTTTT
CAISVRGGEANEKLFF
>-|TRBD1|TRBJ1-1|TRBV4-3
TGCGCCAGCAGCTTAGACAGGGAAATGGACACTGAAGCTTTCTTT
CASSLDREMDTEAFF
>once|-|TRBJ2-3|TRBV6-4
TGTGCCAGCAGTGACTCGATTGGCGGGGGCACAGATACGCAGTATTTT
CASSDSIGGGTDTQYF
>-|TRBD2|TRBJ2-1|TRBV5-6
TGTGCCAGCAGCTTGGGACTAGCGGGGCCGTACAATGAGCAGTTCTTC
CASSLGLAGPYNEQFF
>-|-|TRBJ1-4|TRBV5-6
TGTGCCAGCAGCTTGTTGGGGAGTACTAATGAAAAACTGTTTTTT
CASSLLGSTNEKLFF
>-|-|TRBJ1-1|TRBV3-1/TRBV3-2
TGTGCCAGCAGCCAAGATCCACAAAAGAACACTGAAGCTTTCTTT
CASSQDPQKNTEAFF
>-|-|TRBJ1-1|TRBV4-1
TGCGCCAGCAGCCAAGAACCCTTGGGGCCCGTTTACGCTTTCTTT
CASSQEPLGPVYAFF
>-|TRBD2|TRBJ2-1|TRBV29-1
TGCAGCGTTGAAGGCGGGAGTGCCTACAATGAGCAGTTCTTC
CSVEGGSAYNEQFF
>-|TRBD1|TRBJ2-5|TRBV29-1
TGCAGCGTGGGGACAGGGGTGGGGGAGACCCAGTACTTC
CSVGTGVGETQYF
>-|-|TRBJ1-2|TRBV9
TGTGCCAGCAGCCCCCGAGCAGACCGAAACTATGGCTACACCTTC
CASSPRADRNYGYTF
>-|-|TRBJ2-7|TRBV10-3
TGTGCCATCAGCAATTTACAGGGTTACGAGCAGTACTTC
CAISNLQGYEQYF
>-|-|TRBJ2-7|TRBV15
TGTGCCACCAGCAGAGATAGCAGCCCGGGGTTGCAGTACTTC
CATSRDSSPGLQYF
>-|-|TRBJ1-3|TRBV12-3/TRBV12-4
TGTGCCAGCAGTTTAGGGTCCCGAACTACCATATATTTT
CASSLGSRTTIYF
>-|TRBD2|TRBJ2-1|TRBV28
TGTGCCAGCACCCTGGTGGGCGGGGGGGAATACAATGAGCAGTTCTTC
CASTLVGGGEYNEQFF
>few|-|TRBJ2-5|TRBV4-3
TGCGCCAGCAGCCAAGATTTGCAGCAAGAGACCCAGTACTTC
CASSQDLQQETQYF
>-|-|TRBJ1-1|TRBV7-3
TGTGCCAGCAGCTCTGGCGGGGGCGCCGACACTGAAGCTTTCTTT
CASSSGGGADTEAFF
>-|TRBD1|TRBJ2-1|TRBV7-8
TGTGCCAGCAGCCCCGACAGGGGGCCCTACAATGAGCAGTTCTTC
CASSPDRGPYNEQFF
>-|TRBD1|TRBJ1-1|TRBV7-9
TGTGCCAGCAGCTCCCGGGACAGACGTCTGACTGAAGCTTTCTTT
CASSSRDRRLTEAFF
>-|TRBD2|TRBJ2-1|TRBV3-1/TRBV3-2
TGTGCCAGCAGCCAAGACCGGGTAGCGGGGCCCAATGAGCAGTTCTTC
CASSQDRVAGPNEQFF